This TCR beta chain was sequenced in a study of chemoradiotherapy in HPV16-positive cancers (dated by TCRdb to between 2021 and 2022). Regarding the research as a whole: Candidate HPV-specific T-cell clones and common TCR motifs were defined through functional T-cell assays on cells from a couple of HPV16-positive patients. Whether T-cell immunity against the HPV oncoproteins E6 and E7 changes during chemoradiotherapy and whether survival is affected by this immunity were examined in the study. TCR repertoires from 86 patients with HPV-related cancers were then used to track the candidate HPV-specific TCRs and motifs. The study at large found these results: In HPV16-positive patients, expansion of HPV-responsive T cells during chemoradiotherapy was found to be associated with improved recurrence-free survival. Expansion of candidate HPV-specific clones and E7-related TCR motifs was observed in the tumor microenvironment during treatment, whereas no such expansion was observed for non-HPV-specific T cells. The survival association was reported for HPV16-positive patients, and the functional definition of HPV-specific T cells was derived from only two HPV16-positive patients.

Preparation of the library involved the immunoSEQ multiplex PCR assay. Not all clones reach the TCRdb copy of this immuneACCESS table, which keeps in-frame sequences only. Checked studies attribute under half of the gap to unresolved V genes and leave the rest unexplained. The sample table shows around 2,500 clones, and about 83% are seen once. The ten largest account for about 4% of the sample. Repertoires were sampled multiple times during chemoradiotherapy, which allowed clonal expansion in the tumor microenvironment to be followed. Notes on this clone: It lacks a known antigen. Qualities for individual bases were not recorded, and no much larger clone is one base off.

The sample consisted of tumor tissue, taken from a patient who underwent chemoradiotherapy. The clonotype was recovered from a human donor with HPV-associated anogenital cancer.

The sequenced DNA: TGCAGCGTTGCCGGGACATCTACCTCTGGAAACACCATATATTTT. This encodes CSVAGTSTSGNTIYF. The receptor chain draws on TRBV29-1 and TRBJ1-3; TRBD1 is a weak D gene call, 6 bases matching. V loses 4 bases of germline sequence and J loses 0 bases, and the interval between the two ends is 13 bases. The CDR3 sequence holds 15 residues, the cysteine and phenylalanine included. Only the CDR3 DNA stays, 45 bases, in frame from base 1. From the germline V gene, CDR1 is SQVTM and CDR2 is ANQGSEA.